This is a list of T cell receptor beta chains from one sample in a study of T-cell reconstitution after alpha-beta-depleted transplantation in children. TCRdb re-derived calls from the PCR reads in MiXCR, one entry per CDR3 protein. The sample yields over 450,000 distinct CDR3 sequences, roughly 10% seen once. Sequenced here: PBMCs, sampled before TCRalphabeta/CD19-depleted stem cell transplant. These receptor sequences come from a child aged 2-15 years with inherited bone marrow failure, due to receive a stem cell transplant. CDR3s include the opening cysteine and the closing phenylalanine or tryptophan. The D gene is left open where the match is weak. The size of a clone is reported for some rows only, either as once, few or many, or as a class for expanded clones.

>TRBJ2-2|TRBV7-9|.|many
CASSLGDAGELFF
TGTGCCAGCAGCTTAGGGGACGCCGGGGAGCTGTTTTTT
>TRBJ2-3|TRBV5-4|.|few
CASSDRTAGTDTQYF
TGTGCCAGCAGCGACCGGACGGCAGGCACAGATACGCAGTATTTT
>TRBJ2-1|TRBV20-1|.|many
CSAQKEFEGQFF
TGCAGTGCTCAAAAGGAGTTCGAGGGGCAGTTCTTC
>TRBJ2-7|TRBV12-3/TRBV12-4|TRBD2|many
CASSPRRGGEYYEQYF
TGTGCCAGCAGTCCGCGACGGGGGGGCGAGTACTACGAGCAGTACTTC
>TRBJ2-2|TRBV10-3|.|many
CAISESKGSHQSGELFF
TGTGCCATCAGTGAGTCGAAGGGGTCTCATCAATCCGGGGAGCTGTTTTTT
>TRBJ1-2|TRBV20-1|TRBD1|many
CSAHRGSNYGYTF
TGCAGTGCTCACAGGGGCTCTAACTATGGCTACACCTTC
>TRBJ2-1|TRBV4-2|TRBD2|few
CASSQAVLAVYYNEQFF
TGTGCCAGCAGCCAAGCGGTTCTAGCGGTGTACTACAATGAGCAGTTCTTC
>TRBJ2-1|TRBV11-2|.|many
CASSLNNEQFF
TGTGCCAGCAGCTTAAATAATGAGCAGTTCTTC
>TRBJ1-1|TRBV12-3/TRBV12-4|.|many
CATRHPMNTEAFF
TGTGCCACCAGACACCCCATGAACACTGAAGCTTTCTTT
>TRBJ2-7|TRBV6-1|TRBD2|.
CASSKAGLVYEQYF
TGTGCCAGCAGTAAAGCGGGACTTGTCTACGAGCAGTACTTC
>TRBJ2-7|TRBV4-3|.|many
CASSQDLVGRGDEQYF
TGCGCCAGCAGCCAAGATCTGGTAGGCAGGGGGGACGAGCAGTACTTC
>TRBJ2-7|TRBV4-1|TRBD2|few
CASSLRASGSGYEQYF
TGCGCCAGCAGCCTCCGCGCCAGCGGGAGCGGATACGAGCAGTACTTC
>TRBJ2-3|TRBV5-1|.|many
CASRFGTAGADTQYF
TGCGCCAGCAGGTTTGGGACGGCCGGTGCAGATACGCAGTATTTT
>TRBJ1-1|TRBV18|.|.
CASSTLGMNTEAFF
TGTGCCAGCTCCACATTAGGGATGAACACTGAAGCTTTCTTT
>TRBJ2-1|TRBV11-2|.|many
CASSLTFEQFF
TGTGCCAGCAGCTTAACCTTCGAGCAGTTCTTC